This T cell receptor (beta chain) was retrieved from a study of T cell responses to AZD1222 COVID-19 vaccine. Germline V gives CDR1 SEHNR, CDR2 FQNEAQ (reference sequence). The V segment lost 8 bases and the J segment 0 bases; nucleotides outside the gene matches: 5. The CDR3 sequence is 15 residues long. Study-level points and caveats: Baseline seropositivity occurred in only six AZD1222 recipients.

TCRdb's copy holds only in-frame clones and misses some; the assay was immunoSEQ multiplex PCR. The sample records 100,000 to 120,000 clones, 85% to 90% being singletons. As for this clone: Its target is unknown.

Specimen: peripheral blood, collected on day 0 of AZD1222 vaccination. The chain is built from TRBV7-9 and TRBJ2-3, with 10 positions matching TRBD1. The sequence was obtained from an adult in good health. The CDR3 loop is CASVEDRGSTDTQYF. The CDR3 bases are TGTGCCAGCGTAGAGGACAGGGGGAGCACAGATACGCAGTATTTT.